This T cell receptor (beta chain) derives from a study of identical twins. Findings of the study overall: Beta clonotypes that were abundant in cord blood contained fewer insertions, a pattern absent from memory repertoires. Sequences that were beta out-of-frame showed weaker excess twin sharing. Conclusions rested on cross-sectional statistics rather than following the same donors. In monozygotic twins, models underestimated the sharing of out-of-frame TCR alpha.

This clonotype was counted between two and nine times. Its target is unknown. This CDR3 comprises 14 residues. Germline V gene data show CDR1 as MNHEY and CDR2 as SMNVEV (reference sequence). Trimming stripped 3 bases from V and 1 base from J, with 9 bases between. One entry per CDR3 protein results from TCRdb running MiXCR on the 5' RACE reads. The sample lists approximately 490,000 distinct CDR3 sequences, 20% to 25% occurring once. Separately, the same data were catalogued under a study of yellow fever vaccine responses in identical twins.

The TCR was taken from a woman under 30 in good health. The specimen sequenced was CD4+ T cells sorted from blood. This chain uses TRBV27 with TRBJ1-1, with TRBD1 as a possible D gene (5 bases). CDR3 amino acids: CASSFSGPNTEAFF. The CDR3 nucleotides are TGTGCCAGCAGTTTTTCAGGGCCGAACACTGAAGCTTTCTTT.